This T cell receptor beta chain was identified during a study of Ad26.COV2.S vaccination and SARS-CoV-2 variants. TCRdb's table, derived via immunoSEQ multiplex PCR, lists solely in-frame clones and lacks some. The data hold approximately 300,000 clones, with 85% observed a single time. Findings and limits, study-wide: Spike-specific TCR breadth in vaccine recipients exceeded that seen in placebo recipients.

CDR1 is MDHEN, CDR2 SYDVKM, per germline. The CDR3 length is 15 residues. Trimming pared 3 bases from V and 7 bases from J, leaving 15 bases between. Stated treatment: over 15 received Ad26.COV2.S at low or high dose, single or two shots; a few received placebo; per-sample allocation not given. Sampling was performed 63 days after the first vaccine or placebo injection. Comments on this clone: Antigen: not known.

Sample: peripheral blood, taken in a trial of Ad26.COV2.S vaccine versus placebo. This TCR derives from a person between 18 and 65 years old who received the Ad26.COV2.S COVID-19 vaccine or a placebo. This chain uses TRBV28 with TRBJ1-4; possible D gene TRBD1, 6 bases. CDR3 in amino acids: CASSFPRGQFEKLFF. The CDR3 coding sequence is TGTGCCAGCAGTTTCCCCCGGGGGCAGTTTGAAAAACTGTTTTTT. The whole variable domain, filled in from reference TRBV28 and TRBJ1-4, reads DVKVTQSSRYLVKRTGEKVFLECVQDMDHENMFWYRQDPGLGLRLIYFSYDVKMKEKGDIPEGYSVSREKKERFSLILESASTNQTSMYLCASSFPRGQFEKLFFGSGTQLSVL.